This passage covers 31 T cell receptor beta chains from one sample sequenced in a study of spatial heterogeneity in lung cancer (dated by TCRdb to the late 2010s). Per the publication, the time point label means: sample taken at primary tumor resection. TCR sequencing used whole RNA extracted from tumor and nontumor lung tissue, or from cryopreserved PBMC samples, without cell sorting. The receptor library was made with 5' RACE. The reads were generated on a NextSeq 500. The public reads were run again by TCRdb, first through fastp at Q25 and then through MiXCR, and only productive beta chains were kept. Records with the same CDR3 protein are collapsed into one entry carrying the most frequent genes and DNA. The sample data list some 10,000 distinct CDR3 sequences, and about 17% of these were observed just once. The biggest ten clones account for under 55% of the sample. The sequences come from PBMCs, collected at surgery. Receptors originate from a male donor with early-stage non-small cell lung cancer.

This clonotype was counted ten times or more. The V call is TRBV6-5, the J call TRBJ1-5; 7 nucleotides line up with TRBD1. The CDR3 contains 14 residues. With 8 bases clipped from V and 0 bases from J, the junction kept 4 bases outside the gene matches. The V gene's germline CDR1 is MNHEY and CDR2 SVGAGI. Written as DNA, the CDR3 is TGTGCCAGCCAGGGGGGTGATAGCAATCAGCCCCAGCATTTT. This encodes CASQGGDSNQPQHF.

This clonotype was counted between two and nine times. The V and J genes are TRBV19 and TRBJ2-1, with a tentative D call TRBD2 (6 bases). The germline V gene has CDR1 LNHDA and CDR2 SQIVND (reference sequence). CDR3 length: 16 residues. Trimming shortened V by 7 bases and J by 1 base, and 17 bases separated the two germline ends. The CDR3 DNA sequence: TGTGCCAGTAAGAAGCGGGCTCCAATTTCCTACAATGAGCAGTTCTTC. Translation: CASKKRAPISYNEQFF.

This sequence joins TRBV12-3 or TRBV12-4 and TRBJ1-3; no reliable D call. With 3 bases removed from V and 6 bases from J, the gap between germline ends came to 6 bases. The CDR3 is made up of 12 amino acids. The CDR3 coding sequence is TGTGCCAGCAGTTTTAGTCCAAACACCATATATTTT. Translated: CASSFSPNTIYF.

Comments on this clonotype: With a much larger clone just one base away, this may be a read error. The chain employs TRBV29-1 and TRBJ2-7, with D hard to call. Germline CDR1 SQVTM, CDR2 ANQGSEA. The CDR3 has 11 residues. Trimming removed 0 bases from V and 8 bases from J, with 8 bases in between. The CDR3 DNA follows: TGCAGCGTTGAAGATTTAAGCAAGCAGTACTTC. This encodes CSVEDLSKQYF.

There are many counts of this clonotype. A junction end diverges from the germline sequence, so it may reflect a read error. The V and J genes are TRBV7-3 and TRBJ2-1, with 8 nucleotides matching TRBD1. Germline V CDR1 and CDR2: SGHTA, FQGTGA. The CDR3 runs 12 residues. The CDR3 is CASSPDRGPEVF. Here the CDR3 DNA reads TGTGCCAGCAGCCCAGACAGGGGACCGGAGGTTTTC.

This clonotype appeared many times. The CDR3 DNA reads as TGTGCCAGCAGGCCAACTAGCGAATACACAGATACGCAGTATTTT. The encoded protein is CASRPTSEYTDTQYF. J is TRBJ2-3 and V is TRBV7-9, with 7 nucleotides matching TRBD2. Germline lookup yields CDR1 SEHNR and CDR2 FQNEAQ (reference sequence). The ends lost 6 bases at V and 2 bases at J; junction bases unmatched: 8. The CDR3 covers 15 residues.

This clonotype showed up just a few times. The chain employs TRBV5-1 and TRBJ1-1, with TRBD1 as a possible D gene (5 bases). The germline V gene has CDR1 SGHRS and CDR2 YFSETQ. The CDR3 is made up of 20 amino acids. Between the trimmed V and J ends, which lost 4 bases and 3 bases, there was a span of 31 bases. This CDR3 is CASSLLNHRFNFGRHTEAFF. DNA for the CDR3: TGCGCCAGCAGCCTACTTAACCACAGGTTTAATTTCGGGAGGCACACTGAAGCTTTCTTT.

This clonotype was found a few times. The chain uses TRBV24-1 and TRBJ1-1; TRBD1 is a possible D gene (5 bases). V was shortened by 7 bases and J by 6 bases, with 14 bases between the two germline ends. This CDR3 has 13 residues. The germline gives CDR1 KGHDR, CDR2 SFDVKD. The CDR3 DNA reads TGTGCCACCAGCCGGGACGGCGGTTCTGAAGCTTTCTTT. Protein sequence: CATSRDGGSEAFF.

Only a few counts were recorded for this clonotype. The V and J genes are TRBV7-9 and TRBJ1-4, with D possibly matching TRBD1 (6 bases). The CDR3 length is 14 residues. Germline CDR1 is SEHNR and CDR2 is FQNEAQ (reference sequence). Deletions cut 3 bases from V and 5 bases from J, with 10 bases between. CDR3 in amino acids: CASSFGQGNEKLFF. The DNA for the CDR3 is TGTGCCAGCAGCTTTGGGCAGGGGAATGAAAAACTGTTTTTT.

The CDR3 loop reads CASSPLVGRGHLGNQPQHF. In DNA, the CDR3 is TGTGCCAGCAGCCCTCTGGTGGGCAGGGGGCACCTAGGCAATCAGCCCCAGCATTTT. The genes are TRBV7-2 and TRBJ1-5; 8 positions match TRBD1. In germline, CDR1 is SGHTA, CDR2 FQGNSA. This CDR3 contains 19 residues. The trim removed 5 bases at V and 2 bases at J, leaving 17 bases unmatched.

This clonotype has ten or more counts. CDR3 amino acids: CATSRDRLAGPYNEQFF. CDR3 nucleotides: TGTGCCACCAGCAGAGATCGTCTAGCGGGACCCTACAATGAGCAGTTCTTC. The chain recombines TRBV15 with TRBJ2-1; 9 bases map to TRBD2. J lost 2 bases, V lost 0 bases, and 5 bases had no gene match. CDR1 and CDR2 from the germline V gene are LNHNV and YYDKDF (reference sequence). CDR3 size: 17 residues. The complete variable domain, with remaining parts taken from reference TRBV15 and TRBJ2-1, reads DAMVIQNPRYQVTQFGKPVTLSCSQTLNHNVMYWYQQKSSQAPKLLFHYYDKDFNNEADTPDNFQSRRPNTSFCFLDIRSPGLGDTAMYLCATSRDRLAGPYNEQFFGPGTRLTVL.

This chain joins TRBV29-1 and TRBJ2-5; D is unresolved. V gave up 1 base and J gave up 2 bases, with 14 bases separating them. The CDR3 has 15 amino acids. The germline gives CDR1 SQVTM, CDR2 ANQGSEA. Here the CDR3 DNA reads TGCAGCGTTGAAGGTCCCGGACGGATGCAAGAGACCCAGTACTTC. It codes for CSVEGPGRMQETQYF.

This clonotype has more than one count but fewer than ten. This chain joins TRBV4-2 and TRBJ2-7, with D perhaps matching TRBD1 or TRBD2 (5 bases each). CDR1 LGHNA and CDR2 YNFKEQ come from the germline V gene. This CDR3 is built from 15 residues. V was cut by 5 bases and J by 10 bases, with 24 bases left in between. In nucleotides, the CDR3 is TGTGCCAGCAGCTCCGTTGGGGGAGACCCCTGGTTACAGTACTTC. Protein: CASSSVGGDPWLQYF.

Concerning this clonotype: This may be a read error, as it is one base from a much larger clone. This rearrangement joins TRBV27 to TRBJ2-3; D gene ambiguous. The CDR3 is made up of 14 amino acids. Germline CDR1 MNHEY, CDR2 SMNVEV (reference sequence). V dropped 5 bases and J dropped 5 bases, with 14 bases sitting between them. The DNA for the CDR3 is TGTGCCAGCAGTCGACACCAGTTCATAGATACGCAGTATTTT. As protein: CASSRHQFIDTQYF.

This sequence joins TRBV5-1 and TRBJ2-4, with D perhaps given as TRBD1 or TRBD2 (5 bases each). The germline V and J ends were trimmed by 5 bases and 2 bases, with 14 bases remaining between them. CDR1 and CDR2 from the germline V gene are SGHRS and YFSETQ. The CDR3 covers 15 residues. CDR3 loop: CASSPGPGTKNIQYF. The CDR3 coding sequence is TGCGCCAGCAGTCCGGGACCCGGGACCAAAAACATTCAGTACTTC.

Details on this clonotype: One junction end does not reproduce the germline sequence, and a read error may be involved. The genes are TRBV6-6 and TRBJ2-2, with 10 bases lining up with TRBD1. The germline CDR1 and CDR2 sequences are MNHNY and SVGAGI (reference sequence). CDR3 length equals 16 residues. As DNA, the CDR3 is TGTGACAGCAGGATTCCGCCGGGACAGGGGTACGGGGAGCTGTTTTTT. Encoded protein: CDSRIPPGQGYGELFF.

This clonotype has at least ten counts. The chain couples TRBV27 to TRBJ1-1; possibly TRBD1 for D (5 bases). The CDR3 has 13 amino acids. The V end was cut by 3 bases, the J end by 1 base, with 6 bases between. CDR1 and CDR2 (germline): MNHEY, SMNVEV (reference sequence). The CDR3 DNA reads as TGTGCCAGCAGTTTCAGGGAGAACACTGAAGCTTTCTTT. Translation gives CASSFRENTEAFF.

The gene calls are TRBV24-1 and TRBJ2-1; 8 bases are shared with TRBD2. Trimming removed 3 bases from V and 10 bases from J; junction bases left unmatched: 4. Germline V gene data show CDR1 as KGHDR and CDR2 as SFDVKD. The CDR3 contains 13 residues. The CDR3 sequence: CATSDAAGVEQFF. CDR3 nucleotides: TGTGCCACCAGTGATGCAGCGGGAGTGGAGCAGTTCTTC.

The sample holds one count of this clonotype. The rearrangement uses TRBV7-2 and TRBJ2-7, with D perhaps matching TRBD1 (7 bases). V lost 6 bases, J lost 2 bases, and 14 bases lay in between. CDR3 size: 14 residues. CDR1 is SGHTA, CDR2 FQGNSA, per germline. The CDR3 loop reads CASRSQGGTYEQYF. The DNA of the CDR3 is TGTGCCAGCAGGTCCCAGGGGGGCACCTACGAGCAGTACTTC.

Ten or more counts support this clonotype. J is TRBJ1-1 and V is TRBV6-1; D gene ambiguous. The length of the CDR3 is 14 residues. V was clipped by 3 bases and J by 4 bases, with 12 bases between them. Germline assignment: CDR1 MNHNS and CDR2 SASEGT. For the CDR3, the DNA is TGTGCCAGCAGTGAGGACTCGTATCTCACTGAAGCTTTCTTT. Translated: CASSEDSYLTEAFF.

This rearrangement joins TRBV11-3 to TRBJ2-7; no firm D call. Germline CDR1 is SGHNT and CDR2 is YENEEA. This CDR3 spans 14 amino acids. V was shortened by 0 bases and J by 0 bases, with 6 bases between the two germline ends. The CDR3: CASSLEQTSYEQYF. DNA for the CDR3: TGTGCCAGCAGCTTAGAGCAGACCTCCTACGAGCAGTACTTC.

This clonotype was counted a few times. The chain joins TRBV6-1 to TRBJ1-1, with a weak D call TRBD1 (5 bases). Germline-derived CDR1 and CDR2 are MNHNS and SASEGT. This CDR3 is 15 amino acids long. The V end was cut by 4 bases, the J end by 5 bases, with 17 bases between. CDR3 in DNA: TGTGCCAGCAGTGGCCGGGACGACTGGGGGACTGAAGCTTTCTTT. Translating it yields CASSGRDDWGTEAFF.

The rearrangement uses TRBV10-1 and TRBJ1-4; 7 bases fit TRBD1. This CDR3 is built from 14 residues. Germline V CDR1 and CDR2: WNHNN, SYGVQD (reference sequence). The junction had 8 bases not matched to a gene; V was cut back by 8 bases and J by 5 bases. This CDR3 is CASSGDRVNEKLFF. CDR3 DNA sequence: TGCGCCAGCTCAGGGGACAGAGTAAATGAAAAACTGTTTTTT.

This clonotype was detected only a few times. This chain connects TRBV20-1 to TRBJ1-4; D gene unclear. V was clipped by 4 bases and J by 8 bases, with 8 bases between them. Germline V gives CDR1 DFQATT, CDR2 SNEGSKA (reference sequence). The CDR3 totals 11 residues. CDR3 protein: CSAIGGEKLFF. DNA for the CDR3: TGCAGTGCTATAGGAGGGGAAAAACTGTTTTTT.

The gene calls are TRBV24-1 and TRBJ1-2; no clear D gene. Germline loops: CDR1 KGHDR, CDR2 SFDVKD. The CDR3 is 13 residues long. The V gene lost 0 bases and the J gene lost 3 bases, with 4 bases spanning the gap. The CDR3 reads CATSDLNYYGYTF. The CDR3, as DNA: TGTGCCACCAGTGATTTGAACTACTATGGCTACACCTTC.

V gene TRBV30 combines with J gene TRBJ2-5, with D unresolved. This CDR3 comprises 10 residues. V shed 2 bases and J shed 4 bases, with 2 bases lying between them. The V gene's germline CDR1 is GTSNPN and CDR2 SVGIG (reference sequence). The DNA of the CDR3 is TGTGCCTGGAGTAGAGAGACCCAGTACTTC. It translates to CAWSRETQYF.

This clonotype ranks as medium-sized (0.01 to 0.1%). This chain joins TRBV7-8 and TRBJ2-4; TRBD2 aligns across 8 bases. The CDR3 totals 14 residues. Trimming took 5 bases from V and 11 from J; bases not matched to a gene: 11. CDR1 and CDR2 (germline): SGHVS, FQNEAQ. The CDR3 loop reads CASSPPGLEVLQYF. The CDR3, as DNA: TGTGCCAGCAGCCCCCCGGGACTAGAGGTTCTTCAGTACTTC.

To note about this clonotype: A read error may explain this, as a much larger clone is one base away. The gene calls are TRBV11-2 and TRBJ2-7; D gene unclear. Germline loops: CDR1 SGHAT, CDR2 FQNNGV. Between the trimmed V and J ends, which lost 5 bases and 4 bases, there was a span of 15 bases. CDR3 size: 14 residues. The CDR3 DNA is TGTGCCAGCAGCATATACTGGGGTGGGTACGAGCAGTACTTC. This codes for CASSIYWGGYEQYF.

CDR3 protein: CATTGTLGYEQYF. As DNA, the CDR3 is TGTGCCACCACCGGGACCCTAGGGTACGAGCAGTACTTC. J is TRBJ2-7 and V is TRBV19; D may be TRBD1 or TRBD2 (5 bases each). The CDR3 has 13 residues. Trimming took off 10 bases at V and 4 bases at J, with 17 bases between the two ends. Germline V gene sequence: CDR1 LNHDA, CDR2 SQIVND (reference sequence).

The V call is TRBV7-2, the J call TRBJ2-1; TRBD2 matches 10 bases. J gave up 3 bases and V 5 bases, and 4 bases lay outside the gene matches. In germline, CDR1 is SGHTA, CDR2 FQGNSA. The CDR3 spans 15 residues. CDR3 coding DNA: TGTGCCAGCAGCCCTGGACTAGCGGTCTACAATGAGCAGTTCTTC. It encodes CASSPGLAVYNEQFF. The complete variable domain, with remaining parts taken from reference TRBV7-2 and TRBJ2-1, reads GAGVSQSPSNKVTEKGKDVELRCDPISGHTALYWYRQSLGQGLEFLIYFQGNSAPDKSGLPSDRFSAERTGGSVSTLTIQRTQQEDSAVYLCASSPGLAVYNEQFFGPGTRLTVL.

In this sample, this clonotype turned up many times. The CDR3: CASSLVGMRREKREQYF. The CDR3 DNA reads TGTGCCAGCAGCTTAGTAGGCATGCGTCGGGAGAAAAGAGAGCAGTACTTC. The gene calls are TRBV7-2 and TRBJ2-7; possible D gene TRBD2, 6 bases. The CDR3 has 17 residues. The germline CDR1 and CDR2 sequences are SGHTA and FQGNSA. Trimming cost V 1 base and J 7 bases, with 23 bases left between them.